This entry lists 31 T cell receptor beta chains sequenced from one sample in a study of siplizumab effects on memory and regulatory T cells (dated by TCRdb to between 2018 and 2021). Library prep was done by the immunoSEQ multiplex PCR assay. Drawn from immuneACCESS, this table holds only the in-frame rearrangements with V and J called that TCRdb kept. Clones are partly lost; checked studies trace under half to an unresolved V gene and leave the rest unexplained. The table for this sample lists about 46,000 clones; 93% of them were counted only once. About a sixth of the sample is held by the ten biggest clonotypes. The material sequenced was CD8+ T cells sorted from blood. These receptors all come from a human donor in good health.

The CDR3 region is CASSQGGGERETQYF. CDR3 coding DNA: TGTGCCAGCAGCCAAGGGGGGGGTGAGAGAGAGACCCAGTACTTC. The chain is built from TRBV5-4 and TRBJ2-5, with TRBD2 as a possible D gene (7 bases). Trimming took off 4 bases at V and 4 bases at J, with 17 bases between the two ends. CDR1 SGHNT and CDR2 YYREEE come from the germline V gene (reference sequence). The CDR3 has 15 residues.

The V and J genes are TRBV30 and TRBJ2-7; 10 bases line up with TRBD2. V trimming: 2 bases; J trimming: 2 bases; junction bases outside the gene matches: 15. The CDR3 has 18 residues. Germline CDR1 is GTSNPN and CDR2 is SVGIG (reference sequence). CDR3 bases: TGTGCCTGGAGTCGGGCTAGCGGGAGTTTGGGAAAAACCTACGAGCAGTACTTC. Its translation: CAWSRASGSLGKTYEQYF.

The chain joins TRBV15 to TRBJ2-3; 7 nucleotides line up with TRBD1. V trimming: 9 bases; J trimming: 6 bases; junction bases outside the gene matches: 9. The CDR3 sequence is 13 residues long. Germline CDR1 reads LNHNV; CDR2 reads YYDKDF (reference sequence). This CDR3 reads CATGTGAKDTQYF. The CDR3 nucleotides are TGTGCCACGGGAACAGGGGCAAAGGATACGCAGTATTTT.

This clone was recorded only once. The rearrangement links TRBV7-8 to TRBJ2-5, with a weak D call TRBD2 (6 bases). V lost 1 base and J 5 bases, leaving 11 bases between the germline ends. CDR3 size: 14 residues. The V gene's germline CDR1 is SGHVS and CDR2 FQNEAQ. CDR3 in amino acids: CASSLDGSGETQYF. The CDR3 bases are TGTGCCAGCAGCTTAGACGGGAGCGGGGAGACCCAGTACTTC.

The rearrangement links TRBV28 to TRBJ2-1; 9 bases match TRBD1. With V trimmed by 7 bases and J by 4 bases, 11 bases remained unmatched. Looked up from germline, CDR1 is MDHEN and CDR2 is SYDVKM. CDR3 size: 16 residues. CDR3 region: CASIPDRGYRYNEQFF. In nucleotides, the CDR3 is TGTGCCAGCATCCCCGACAGGGGGTATCGGTACAATGAGCAGTTCTTC.

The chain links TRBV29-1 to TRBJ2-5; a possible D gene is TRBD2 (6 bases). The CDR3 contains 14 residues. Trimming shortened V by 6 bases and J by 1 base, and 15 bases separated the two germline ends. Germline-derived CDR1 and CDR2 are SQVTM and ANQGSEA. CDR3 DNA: TGCAGCGTGCTGTTAGCGGAAGTCCAAGAGACCCAGTACTTC. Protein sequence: CSVLLAEVQETQYF.

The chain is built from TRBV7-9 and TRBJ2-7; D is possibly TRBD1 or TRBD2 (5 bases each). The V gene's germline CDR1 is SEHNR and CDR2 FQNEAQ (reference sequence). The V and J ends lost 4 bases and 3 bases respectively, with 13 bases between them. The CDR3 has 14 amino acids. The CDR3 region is CASSSPGPSYEQYF. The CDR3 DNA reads TGTGCCAGCAGCTCTCCGGGACCCAGCTACGAGCAGTACTTC.

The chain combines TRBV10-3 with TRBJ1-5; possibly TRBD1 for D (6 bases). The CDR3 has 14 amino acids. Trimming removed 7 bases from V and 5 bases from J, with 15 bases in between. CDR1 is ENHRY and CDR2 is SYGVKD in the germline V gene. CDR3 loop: CAITDRGLDQPQHF. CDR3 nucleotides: TGTGCCATCACCGACCGGGGGCTGGATCAGCCCCAGCATTTT.

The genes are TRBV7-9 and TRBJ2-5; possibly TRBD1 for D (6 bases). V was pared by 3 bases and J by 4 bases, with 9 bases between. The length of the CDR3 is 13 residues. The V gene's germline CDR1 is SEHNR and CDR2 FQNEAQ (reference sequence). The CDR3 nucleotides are TGTGCCAGCAGCTTCACAGGGACAGAGACCCAGTACTTC. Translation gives CASSFTGTETQYF.

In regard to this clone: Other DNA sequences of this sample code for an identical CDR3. CDR3 residues: CASSIGSGYTF. Here the CDR3 DNA reads TGTGCCAGTAGTATCGGCAGTGGCTACACCTTC. The chain employs TRBV19 and TRBJ1-2; D is unresolved. This CDR3 spans 11 amino acids. Germline values: CDR1 LNHDA, CDR2 SQIVND (reference sequence). Trimming cost V 3 bases and J 7 bases, with 6 bases left between them.

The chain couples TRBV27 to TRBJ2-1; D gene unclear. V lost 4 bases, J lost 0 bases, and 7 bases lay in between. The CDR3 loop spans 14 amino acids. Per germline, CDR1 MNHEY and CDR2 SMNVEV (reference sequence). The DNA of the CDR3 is TGTGCCAGCAGTTCTGTCTTCTCCTACAATGAGCAGTTCTTC. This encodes CASSSVFSYNEQFF.

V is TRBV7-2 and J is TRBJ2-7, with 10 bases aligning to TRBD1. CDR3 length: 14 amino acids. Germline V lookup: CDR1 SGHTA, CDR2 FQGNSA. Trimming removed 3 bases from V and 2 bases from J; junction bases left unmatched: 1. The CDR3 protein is CASSFGTGAYEQYF. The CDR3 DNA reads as TGTGCCAGCAGCTTTGGGACAGGGGCCTACGAGCAGTACTTC.

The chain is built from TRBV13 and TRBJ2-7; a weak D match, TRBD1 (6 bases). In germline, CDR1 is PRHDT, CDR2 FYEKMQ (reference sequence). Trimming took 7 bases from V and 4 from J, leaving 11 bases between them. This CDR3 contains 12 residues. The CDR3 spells CASTRQDYEQYF. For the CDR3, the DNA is TGTGCCAGCACCCGACAGGATTACGAGCAGTACTTC. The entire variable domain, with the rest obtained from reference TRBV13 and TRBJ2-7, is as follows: AAGVIQSPRHLIKEKRETATLKCYPIPRHDTVYWYQQGPGQDPQFLISFYEKMQSDKGSIPDRFSAQQFSDYHSELNMSSLELGDSALYFCASTRQDYEQYFGPGTRLTVT.

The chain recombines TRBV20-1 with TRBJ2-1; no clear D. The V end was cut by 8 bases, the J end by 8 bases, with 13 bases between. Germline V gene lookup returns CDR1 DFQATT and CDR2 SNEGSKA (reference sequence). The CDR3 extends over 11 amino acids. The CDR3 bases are TGCAGTACGCGCCCCCGGTATGAGCAGTTCTTC. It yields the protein CSTRPRYEQFF.

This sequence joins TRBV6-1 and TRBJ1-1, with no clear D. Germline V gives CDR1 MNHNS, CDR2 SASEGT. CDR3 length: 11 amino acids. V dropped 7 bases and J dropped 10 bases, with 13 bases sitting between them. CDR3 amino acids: CASIHGPSAFF. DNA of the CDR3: TGTGCCAGCATACATGGGCCTTCAGCTTTCTTT.

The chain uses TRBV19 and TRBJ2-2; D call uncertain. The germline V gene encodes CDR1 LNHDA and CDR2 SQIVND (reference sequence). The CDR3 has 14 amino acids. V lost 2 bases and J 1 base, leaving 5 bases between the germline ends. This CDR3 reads CASSILLNTGELFF. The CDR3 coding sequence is TGTGCCAGTAGTATACTGTTGAACACCGGGGAGCTGTTTTTT.

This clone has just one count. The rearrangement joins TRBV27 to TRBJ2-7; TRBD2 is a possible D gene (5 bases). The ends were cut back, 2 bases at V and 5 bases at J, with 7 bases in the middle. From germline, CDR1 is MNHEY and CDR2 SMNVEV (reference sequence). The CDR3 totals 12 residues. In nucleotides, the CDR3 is TGTGCCAGCAGTTTACCGGGGAACGAGCAGTACTTC. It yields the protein CASSLPGNEQYF.

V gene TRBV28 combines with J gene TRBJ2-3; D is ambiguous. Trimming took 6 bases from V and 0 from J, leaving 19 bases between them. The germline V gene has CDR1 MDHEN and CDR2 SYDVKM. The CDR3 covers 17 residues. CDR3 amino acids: CASSQLTLYSSTDTQYF. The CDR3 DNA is TGTGCCAGCAGCCAACTCACTTTGTACTCTAGCACAGATACGCAGTATTTT.

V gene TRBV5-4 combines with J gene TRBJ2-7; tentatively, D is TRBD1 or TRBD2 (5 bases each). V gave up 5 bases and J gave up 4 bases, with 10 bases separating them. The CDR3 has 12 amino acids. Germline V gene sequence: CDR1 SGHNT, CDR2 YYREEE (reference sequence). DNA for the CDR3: TGTGCCAGCAGTAGAGAGGGGTACGAGCAGTACTTC. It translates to CASSREGYEQYF.

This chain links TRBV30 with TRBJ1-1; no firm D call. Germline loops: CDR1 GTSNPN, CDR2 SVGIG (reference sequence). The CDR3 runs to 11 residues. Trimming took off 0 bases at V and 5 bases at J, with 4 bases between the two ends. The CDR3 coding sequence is TGTGCCTGGAGTGTGGGAACTGAAGCTTTCTTT. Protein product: CAWSVGTEAFF.

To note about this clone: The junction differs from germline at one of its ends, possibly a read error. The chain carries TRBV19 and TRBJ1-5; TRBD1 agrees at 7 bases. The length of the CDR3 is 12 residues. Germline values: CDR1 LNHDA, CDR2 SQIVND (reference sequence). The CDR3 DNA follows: TGTGCCAGTAGTATTGGGGGACAGTCGACGGATTTT. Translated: CASSIGGQSTDF.

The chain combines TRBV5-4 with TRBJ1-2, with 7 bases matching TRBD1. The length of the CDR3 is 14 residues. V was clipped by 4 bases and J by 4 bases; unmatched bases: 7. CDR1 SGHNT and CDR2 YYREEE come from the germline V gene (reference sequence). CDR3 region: CASSNRGPFYGYTF. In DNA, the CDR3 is TGTGCCAGCAGCAACAGGGGACCGTTCTATGGCTACACCTTC.

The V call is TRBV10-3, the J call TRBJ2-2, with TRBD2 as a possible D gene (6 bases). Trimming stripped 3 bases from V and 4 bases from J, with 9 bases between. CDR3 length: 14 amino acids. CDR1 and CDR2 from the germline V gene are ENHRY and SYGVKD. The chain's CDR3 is CAISESEGTGELFF. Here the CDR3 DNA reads TGTGCCATCAGTGAATCGGAGGGCACCGGGGAGCTGTTTTTT.

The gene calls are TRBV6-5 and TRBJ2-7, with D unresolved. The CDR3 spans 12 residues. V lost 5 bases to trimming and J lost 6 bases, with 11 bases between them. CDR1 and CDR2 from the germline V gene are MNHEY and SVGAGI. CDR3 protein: CASSDFTAEQYF. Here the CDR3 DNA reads TGTGCCAGCAGTGATTTTACGGCCGAGCAGTACTTC.

The CDR3: CASSQVAGGFYEQYF. The DNA for the CDR3 is TGCGCCAGCAGCCAAGTTGCCGGGGGCTTCTACGAGCAGTACTTC. The chain uses TRBV4-1 and TRBJ2-7; D tentatively reads TRBD1 or TRBD2 (6 bases each). CDR3 length: 15 amino acids. Germline CDR1 MGHRA, CDR2 YSYEKL. The V and J ends lost 1 base and 3 bases respectively, with 13 bases between them.

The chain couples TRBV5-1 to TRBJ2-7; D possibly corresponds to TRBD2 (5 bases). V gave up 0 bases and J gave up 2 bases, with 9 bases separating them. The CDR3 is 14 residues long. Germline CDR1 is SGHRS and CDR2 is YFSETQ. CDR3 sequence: CASSLVLGTYEQYF. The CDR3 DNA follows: TGCGCCAGCAGCTTGGTACTAGGTACCTACGAGCAGTACTTC. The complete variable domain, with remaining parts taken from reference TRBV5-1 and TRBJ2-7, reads KAGVTQTPRYLIKTRGQQVTLSCSPISGHRSVSWYQQTPGQGLQFLFEYFSETQRNKGNFPGRFSGRQFSNSRSEMNVSTLELGDSALYLCASSLVLGTYEQYFGPGTRLTVT.

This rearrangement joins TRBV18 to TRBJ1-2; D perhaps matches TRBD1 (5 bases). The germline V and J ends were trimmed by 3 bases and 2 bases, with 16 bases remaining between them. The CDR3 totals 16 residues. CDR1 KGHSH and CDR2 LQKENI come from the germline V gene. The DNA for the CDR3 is TGTGCCAGCTCACCGTGGGACCGGGGGTCCAACTATGGCTACACCTTC. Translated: CASSPWDRGSNYGYTF.

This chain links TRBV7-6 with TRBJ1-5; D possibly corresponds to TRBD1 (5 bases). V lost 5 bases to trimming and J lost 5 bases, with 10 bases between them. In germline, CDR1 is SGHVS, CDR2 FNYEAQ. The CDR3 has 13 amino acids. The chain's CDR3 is CASSRREHQPQHF. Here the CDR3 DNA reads TGTGCCAGCAGCCGCAGGGAACATCAGCCCCAGCATTTT.

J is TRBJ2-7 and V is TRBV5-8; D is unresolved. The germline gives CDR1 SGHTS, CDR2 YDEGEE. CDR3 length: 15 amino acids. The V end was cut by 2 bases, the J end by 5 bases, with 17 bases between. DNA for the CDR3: TGTGCCAGCAGCTTCAGTCGGCACCTATACCACGAGCAGTACTTC. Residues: CASSFSRHLYHEQYF.

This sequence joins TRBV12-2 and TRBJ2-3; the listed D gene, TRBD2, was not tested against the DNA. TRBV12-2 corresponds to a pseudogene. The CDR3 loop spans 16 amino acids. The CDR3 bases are TGTGCAAGTCGCTTCGGTAGCGGGAGAGTGAGAGATACGCAGTATTTT. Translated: CASRFGSGRVRDTQYF.

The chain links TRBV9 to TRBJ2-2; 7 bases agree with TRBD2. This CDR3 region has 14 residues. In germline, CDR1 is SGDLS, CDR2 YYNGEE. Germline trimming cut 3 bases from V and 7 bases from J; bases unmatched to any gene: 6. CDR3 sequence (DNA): TGTGCCAGCAGCGAAGGACTAGATATCGGGGAGCTGTTTTTT. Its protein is CASSEGLDIGELFF. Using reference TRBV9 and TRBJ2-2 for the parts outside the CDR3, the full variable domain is DSGVTQTPKHLITATGQRVTLRCSPRSGDLSVYWYQQSLDQGLQFLIQYYNGEERAKGNILERFSAQQFPDLHSELNLSSLELGDSALYFCASSEGLDIGELFFGEGSRLTVL.